This T cell receptor (beta chain) was found in a study of shared clonotypes between healthy human individuals. This table comes from immunoSEQ multiplex PCR, and its TCRdb copy is limited to in-frame clones, with some not included. The sample includes about 610,000 clones, about 96% of them seen just once. In germline, CDR1 is MDHEN, CDR2 SYDVKM. This CDR3 contains 16 residues. Trimming left V 6 bases short and J 8 bases short, with 22 bases between. Naive CD8 populations comprised CD45RO-negative cells positively selected for CCR7, excluding terminally differentiated effector memory CD45RA+ cells. This TCR came from a woman in her twenties or thirties in good health. The rearrangement links TRBV28 to TRBJ1-4; D perhaps matches TRBD1 (5 bases). Sequencing was performed on naive CD8+ T cells sorted from blood. This CDR3 is CASSLHLGVVREKLFF. The DNA of the CDR3 is TGTGCCAGCAGCCTACACCTGGGGGTAGTGAGAGAAAAACTGTTTTTT.